The 24 T cell receptor beta chains below were found in one sample sequenced in a study of CD4 T cells in relation to SARS-CoV-2 and coronaviruses. Before the COVID-19 pandemic, during about 2010-2019, CD4+ T cells were taken from unexposed donors. CD4+ T cells were isolated from the cells after around 11 days of culture. Their recognized antigens are unknown. The protocol was immunoSEQ multiplex PCR, while the TCRdb copy is restricted to in-frame clones and leaves out a portion. This sample has roughly 17,000 clones, with 70% to 80% found just once. What was sequenced was CD4+ T cells from PBMCs, cultured in vitro. Receptors originate from a human donor in good health.

The CDR3 region is CASSDRGPPGGYTF. The CDR3 coding sequence is TGTGCCAGCAGTGACAGGGGTCCGCCGGGTGGCTACACCTTC. V is TRBV6-6 and J is TRBJ1-2; 8 bases are shared with TRBD1. In germline, CDR1 is MNHNY, CDR2 SVGAGI (reference sequence). CDR3 length: 14 amino acids. The ends lost 5 bases at V and 7 bases at J; junction bases unmatched: 9.

V is TRBV24-1 and J is TRBJ1-4; D is unresolved. The CDR3 runs 15 residues. CDR1 is KGHDR and CDR2 is SFDVKD in the germline V gene. Trimming stripped 6 bases from V and 0 bases from J, with 10 bases between. The CDR3 here is CATSFLIATNEKLFF. CDR3 DNA: TGTGCCACCAGTTTCCTAATAGCAACTAATGAAAAACTGTTTTTT.

The V and J genes are TRBV10-3 and TRBJ2-3, with D hard to call. The CDR3 consists of 14 residues. The germline CDR1 and CDR2 sequences are ENHRY and SYGVKD. The ends were cut back, 5 bases at V and 2 bases at J, with 11 bases in the middle. CDR3 in amino acids: CAISSFPHTDTQYF. The CDR3 DNA is TGTGCCATCAGTTCCTTTCCGCACACAGATACGCAGTATTTT.

The chain couples TRBV4-2 to TRBJ1-4; 7 bases agree with TRBD1. This CDR3 region has 13 residues. Germline CDR1 LGHNA, CDR2 YNFKEQ. J lost 5 bases, V lost 4 bases, and 1 base had no gene match. CDR3 sequence reads: CASSPQGNEKLFF. The CDR3 DNA is TGTGCCAGCAGCCCACAGGGGAATGAAAAACTGTTTTTT.

The V and J genes are TRBV7-9 and TRBJ1-1; perhaps TRBD1 as D (5 bases). Germline CDR1 reads SEHNR; CDR2 reads FQNEAQ (reference sequence). This CDR3 is 16 amino acids long. Trimming pared 0 bases from V and 4 bases from J, leaving 15 bases between. This chain's CDR3 is CASSLAGGRGLTEAFF. CDR3 in DNA: TGTGCCAGCAGCTTAGCCGGGGGTAGGGGCCTCACTGAAGCTTTCTTT.

This chain joins TRBV12-2 and TRBJ1-3; the table names TRBD1, a call not compared with the DNA. TRBV12-2 is labeled a pseudogene. The CDR3 length is 17 residues. CDR3 nucleotides: TGTGCAAGTCGCCTCTCCAGGGGGCGGAAGTCCGGAAACACCATATATTTT. This encodes CASRLSRGRKSGNTIYF.

The chain recombines TRBV11-2 with TRBJ2-7; possible D gene TRBD2, 6 bases. CDR3 length equals 16 residues. Trimming shortened V by 5 bases and J by 0 bases, and 17 bases separated the two germline ends. Germline CDR1 SGHAT, CDR2 FQNNGV. DNA of the CDR3: TGTGCCAGCAGCCGGGCGGGACTCAGGTTCTCCTACGAGCAGTACTTC. Encoded protein: CASSRAGLRFSYEQYF.

The chain links TRBV12-3 or TRBV12-4 to TRBJ1-1; D perhaps matches TRBD1 (5 bases). CDR3 size: 13 residues. The V gene lost 8 bases and the J gene lost 5 bases, with 15 bases spanning the gap. Written as DNA, the CDR3 is TGTGCCAGCCGTCGGGACTCGAGGACTGAAGCTTTCTTT. Translating it yields CASRRDSRTEAFF.

V is TRBV3-1 (or the pseudogene TRBV3-2) and J is TRBJ2-7; 10 bases map to TRBD2. Trimming cost V 4 bases and J 1 base; bases outside gene matches: 4. The CDR3 is 15 amino acids. The germline CDR1 and CDR2 sequences are LGHDT and YNNKEL (reference sequence). The CDR3 region is CASSLSSGSSYEQYF. CDR3 sequence (DNA): TGTGCCAGCAGCCTCTCTAGCGGGAGTTCCTACGAGCAGTACTTC.

V gene TRBV30 combines with J gene TRBJ2-1; tentatively, D is TRBD2 (6 bases). CDR1 is GTSNPN and CDR2 is SVGIG in the germline V gene (reference sequence). The CDR3 sequence is 17 residues long. Trimming pared 2 bases from V and 0 bases from J, leaving 17 bases between. In nucleotides, the CDR3 is TGTGCCTGGAGTCGCGGGGTCTCCCTTAGCTCCTACAATGAGCAGTTCTTC. It encodes CAWSRGVSLSSYNEQFF.

The V call is TRBV11-2, the J call TRBJ1-1, with D possibly matching TRBD1 (6 bases). Per germline, CDR1 SGHAT and CDR2 FQNNGV. This CDR3 is 18 amino acids long. The V end was cut by 4 bases, the J end by 4 bases, with 25 bases between. The CDR3: CASSSKPVTGTFGTEAFF. CDR3 DNA: TGTGCCAGCAGCTCGAAACCCGTTACCGGGACATTCGGCACTGAAGCTTTCTTT.

This chain connects TRBV7-9 to TRBJ2-1; 15 bases are shared with TRBD2. CDR3 length: 16 amino acids. CDR1 is SEHNR and CDR2 is FQNEAQ in the germline V gene (reference sequence). V trimming: 5 bases; J trimming: 2 bases; junction bases outside the gene matches: 1. In DNA, the CDR3 is TGTGCCAGCAGCCGGACTAGCGGGAGGGCCTACAATGAGCAGTTCTTC. Encoded protein: CASSRTSGRAYNEQFF. Combining the CDR3 with reference TRBV7-9 and TRBJ2-1 gives the whole variable domain DTGVSQNPRHKITKRGQNVTFRCDPISEHNRLYWYRQTLGQGPEFLTYFQNEAQLEKSRLLSDRFSAERPKGSFSTLEIQRTEQGDSAMYLCASSRTSGRAYNEQFFGPGTRLTVL.

This clone has just a few counts. DNA for the CDR3: TGTGCCAGCAGGAAACTAGCGGGATATGATGAGCAGTTCTTC. Protein product: CASRKLAGYDEQFF. The chain joins TRBV7-2 to TRBJ2-1; 10 bases map to TRBD2. Germline CDR1 SGHTA, CDR2 FQGNSA. V trimming: 6 bases; J trimming: 8 bases; junction bases outside the gene matches: 7. This CDR3 contains 14 residues.

The chain employs TRBV10-3 and TRBJ1-4, with no clear D. Trimming took 3 bases from V and 0 from J, leaving 8 bases between them. This CDR3 region has 15 residues. The germline V gene encodes CDR1 ENHRY and CDR2 SYGVKD. The CDR3 spells CAISEHSATNEKLFF. CDR3 bases: TGTGCCATCAGTGAACACAGTGCAACTAATGAAAAACTGTTTTTT.

The chain joins TRBV19 to TRBJ1-3, with D possibly TRBD1 on 5 matching bases. In germline, CDR1 is LNHDA, CDR2 SQIVND (reference sequence). Trimming left V 3 bases short and J 8 bases short, with 14 bases between. The CDR3 covers 14 residues. The DNA of the CDR3 is TGTGCCAGTAGTATCGGGGACTCTATTTACACCATATATTTT. Amino acids: CASSIGDSIYTIYF. Full variable domain (rest looked up from reference TRBV19 and TRBJ1-3): DGGITQSPKYLFRKEGQNVTLSCEQNLNHDAMYWYRQDPGQGLRLIYYSQIVNDFQKGDIAEGYSVSREKKESFPLTVTSAQKNPTAFYLCASSIGDSIYTIYFGEGSWLTVV.

This chain connects TRBV5-1 to TRBJ2-6; D remains unclear. Trimming removed 2 bases at V and 1 base at J, with 4 bases between. The CDR3 length is 14 residues. In germline, CDR1 is SGHRS, CDR2 YFSETQ. The CDR3 sequence is CASSFRSGANVLTF. Written as DNA, the CDR3 is TGCGCCAGCAGCTTCCGGTCTGGGGCCAACGTCCTGACTTTC.

The J gene is TRBJ2-5, the V gene TRBV5-1, with D possibly being TRBD1 (6 bases). V dropped 4 bases and J dropped 0 bases, with 13 bases sitting between them. This CDR3 has 15 amino acids. In germline, CDR1 is SGHRS, CDR2 YFSETQ. CDR3 nucleotide sequence: TGCGCCAGCAGCCGTTCCACAGGGAACCAAGAGACCCAGTACTTC. It specifies CASSRSTGNQETQYF.

The V call is TRBV7-8, the J call TRBJ2-7, with a weak D call TRBD1 (5 bases). The germline gives CDR1 SGHVS, CDR2 FQNEAQ. This CDR3 is 14 amino acids long. V shed 2 bases and J shed 5 bases, with 13 bases lying between them. CDR3 amino acids: CASSLWYRGDEQYF. The CDR3 nucleotides are TGTGCCAGCAGCTTATGGTATAGGGGCGACGAGCAGTACTTC.

This chain links TRBV6-1 with TRBJ2-2; D is ambiguous. Germline CDR1 is MNHNS and CDR2 is SASEGT. The CDR3 consists of 18 residues. Trimming left V 0 bases short and J 4 bases short, with 18 bases between. CDR3 sequence: CASSEAIVGAWGTGELFF. CDR3 in DNA: TGTGCCAGCAGTGAAGCAATTGTCGGAGCCTGGGGCACCGGGGAGCTGTTTTTT.

This chain joins TRBV19 and TRBJ1-5, with 8 bases identical to TRBD1. Germline values: CDR1 LNHDA, CDR2 SQIVND (reference sequence). With 5 bases clipped from V and 5 bases from J, the junction kept 5 bases outside the gene matches. There are 14 residues in the CDR3. This CDR3 reads CASSPGGAYQPQHF. In DNA, the CDR3 is TGTGCCAGTAGTCCAGGGGGCGCGTATCAGCCCCAGCATTTT.

About this clone: No conserved phenylalanine or tryptophan is present at the end of the CDR3, so a read error is the likely explanation. No DNA is shown, since the ends of the CDR3 on it are uncertain; the CDR3 is the one TCRdb lists. This chain uses TRBV28 with TRBJ2-7; TRBD2 is the table's D call, not checked against the DNA. The CDR3 adds up to 11 amino acids, both ends counted. The germline V gene has CDR1 MDHEN and CDR2 SYDVKM. The CDR3 sequence is CASSTSGSVRL.

The chain links TRBV21-1 to TRBJ1-5. TRBV21-1 is assigned pseudogene status. This CDR3 region has 14 residues. The CDR3 loop reads CASSKRQPNQPQHF. CDR3 DNA: TGTGCCAGCAGCAAACGTCAACCGAATCAGCCCCAGCATTTT.

The genes are TRBV30 and TRBJ2-6; D is ambiguous. Trimming shortened V by 3 bases and J by 0 bases, and 6 bases separated the two germline ends. Germline V gene lookup returns CDR1 GTSNPN and CDR2 SVGIG (reference sequence). The length of the CDR3 is 14 residues. The CDR3 sequence is CAWRASSGANVLTF. Here the CDR3 DNA reads TGTGCCTGGAGGGCGTCCTCTGGGGCCAACGTCCTGACTTTC.

The chain links TRBV5-1 to TRBJ2-1, with a weak D call TRBD2 (6 bases). From germline, CDR1 is SGHRS and CDR2 YFSETQ. The ends were cut back, 7 bases at V and 3 bases at J, with 17 bases in the middle. The CDR3 has 15 residues. CDR3 coding DNA: TGCGCCAGCCGCCCGGGGACTCTAAACTACAATGAGCAGTTCTTC. Translating it yields CASRPGTLNYNEQFF. The full variable domain, with the rest looked up from reference TRBV5-1 and TRBJ2-1, is KAGVTQTPRYLIKTRGQQVTLSCSPISGHRSVSWYQQTPGQGLQFLFEYFSETQRNKGNFPGRFSGRQFSNSRSEMNVSTLELGDSALYLCASRPGTLNYNEQFFGPGTRLTVL.